Below are 5 T cell receptor beta chains sequenced from a single sample in a study of cytomegalovirus exposure and HLA in healthy donors. The PCR made use of 60 Vbeta and 13 Jbeta primers. TCRdb's copy holds only in-frame clones and misses some; the assay was immunoSEQ multiplex PCR. The sample gives some 41,000 clones, 68% of which show up once; roughly 4% is in the top ten. Specimen: PBMCs. These receptors originate from a man aged 35 to 55 in good health and CMV-seronegative.

This chain uses TRBV10-3 with TRBJ2-7; tentative D call: TRBD2 (6 bases). The CDR3 totals 14 residues. Per the germline V gene, CDR1 is ENHRY and CDR2 is SYGVKD. V shed 4 bases and J shed 4 bases, with 14 bases lying between them. The CDR3 bases are TGTGCCATCAGTGCAAGGACTACACTTTACGAGCAGTACTTC. Translated: CAISARTTLYEQYF.

The chain combines TRBV6-5 with TRBJ1-2, with a tentative D call TRBD1 (5 bases). CDR3 size: 13 residues. The germline V and J ends were trimmed by 6 bases and 5 bases, with 13 bases remaining between them. Per the germline V gene, CDR1 is MNHEY and CDR2 is SVGAGI. Here the CDR3 reads CASSLGRAYGYTF. The CDR3, as DNA: TGTGCCAGCAGCCTCGGCAGGGCGTATGGCTACACCTTC.

The V and J genes are TRBV6-5 and TRBJ2-5, with D maybe TRBD2 (6 bases). The J call may be mistaken, given a closer DNA end match to TRBJ2-7. The germline gives CDR1 MNHEY, CDR2 SVGAGI. The CDR3 runs 14 residues. The CDR3 reads CASSYGGESYEQYF. Written as DNA, the CDR3 is TGTGCCAGCAGTTACGGCGGGGAGTCCTACGAGCAGTACTTC.

The chain uses TRBV6-1 and TRBJ1-6; 9 nucleotides align to TRBD1. V shed 4 bases, J shed 7 bases, and the junction held 8 bases outside the gene matches. The germline V gene has CDR1 MNHNS and CDR2 SASEGT. The CDR3 totals 16 residues. The CDR3 is CASSARQGGGNSPLHF. DNA of the CDR3: TGTGCCAGCAGTGCCCGACAGGGGGGGGGCAATTCACCCCTCCACTTT.

This chain uses TRBV21-1 with TRBJ1-2; the table assigns TRBD1, which was not confirmed against the DNA. TRBV21-1 is assigned pseudogene status. The CDR3 consists of 13 residues. CDR3 loop: CASIQALLTSYTF. CDR3 coding DNA: TGTGCCAGCATTCAGGCTCTCCTTACGAGCTACACCTTC.